The 27 T cell receptor beta chains in this list originate from one sample, sequenced in a study of long-term antiretroviral therapy in people with HIV. Assay version v3.0 of immunoSEQ was used, and it was run at survey level. Libraries were prepared by immunoSEQ multiplex PCR; TCRdb keeps only in-frame clonotypes and omits some of them. The table includes 30,000 to 40,000 clones, roughly 87% detected once. Material: unsorted PBMCs, obtained 1.1 years after starting antiretroviral therapy. These receptors all come from a man between 18 and 35 years old with HIV.

This clone was seen once. The chain is built from TRBV15 and TRBJ2-1; 11 bases line up with TRBD2. V trimming: 0 bases; J trimming: 10 bases; junction bases outside the gene matches: 20. Germline assignment: CDR1 LNHNV and CDR2 YYDKDF (reference sequence). The length of the CDR3 is 20 residues. CDR3: CATSRDYNGASGGKHDEQFF. Written as DNA, the CDR3 is TGTGCCACCAGCAGAGATTATAACGGCGCTAGCGGGGGGAAACATGACGAGCAGTTCTTC.

The chain is built from TRBV28 and TRBJ1-5, with 12 bases that match TRBD1. Germline V lookup: CDR1 MDHEN, CDR2 SYDVKM. The CDR3 contains 16 residues. The V segment lost 6 bases and the J segment 5 bases; nucleotides outside the gene matches: 8. The CDR3 region has the DNA TGTGCCAGCAGGGGGACAGGGGGCGGCGGTGATCAGCCCCAGCATTTT. Its translation is CASRGTGGGGDQPQHF.

V and J are TRBV27 and TRBJ1-2; no firm D call. The CDR3 is made up of 14 amino acids. Between the trimmed V and J ends, which lost 2 bases and 4 bases, there was a span of 11 bases. The germline V gene encodes CDR1 MNHEY and CDR2 SMNVEV (reference sequence). The chain's CDR3 is CASSLRAPTYGYTF. The CDR3 DNA sequence: TGTGCCAGCAGTTTAAGGGCACCAACCTATGGCTACACCTTC.

This clone came up a few times. The chain is built from TRBV6-6 and TRBJ1-2, with 7 bases lining up with TRBD1. The CDR3 is 15 amino acids. J lost 2 bases, V lost 6 bases, and 9 bases had no gene match. Per germline, CDR1 MNHNY and CDR2 SVGAGI (reference sequence). In nucleotides, the CDR3 is TGTGCCAGCAGCGTACCGGGACAGAGGAACTATGGCTACACCTTC. Encoded protein: CASSVPGQRNYGYTF.

This clone was observed a single time. This chain joins TRBV21-1 and TRBJ1-2. TRBV21-1 is an annotated pseudogene. This CDR3 is built from 16 residues. CDR3 sequence reads: CASSKIRRHLRTGYTF. CDR3 nucleotide sequence: TGTGCCAGCAGCAAAATAAGACGCCACCTAAGGACTGGCTACACCTTC.

CDR3 loop: CASSEGEPTYNEQFF. CDR3 nucleotides: TGTGCCAGCAGTGAGGGGGAGCCGACCTACAATGAGCAGTTCTTC. This chain joins TRBV25-1 and TRBJ2-1; possibly TRBD1 or TRBD2 for D (5 bases each). The V end was cut by 3 bases, the J end by 2 bases, with 11 bases between. The CDR3 consists of 15 residues. Per the germline V gene, CDR1 is MGHDK and CDR2 is SYGVNS.

The rearrangement links TRBV5-1 to TRBJ2-2; TRBD1 agrees at 7 bases. Germline loops: CDR1 SGHRS, CDR2 YFSETQ. Trimming at V came to 3 bases and at J to 6 bases, leaving 8 bases not matched to a gene. This CDR3 spans 15 amino acids. The CDR3 DNA is TGCGCCAGCAGCTGGGGACAGTTCATGTCCGGGGAGCTGTTTTTT. This gives the protein CASSWGQFMSGELFF.

The chain carries TRBV19 and TRBJ2-1; D is perhaps TRBD2 (6 bases). Trimming took off 5 bases at V and 10 bases at J, with 15 bases between the two ends. Germline CDR1 LNHDA, CDR2 SQIVND (reference sequence). The CDR3 covers 13 residues. The CDR3 nucleotides read TGTGCCAGTAGTGGGGTTTCCGCGGGAGAGCAGTTCTTC. Translation: CASSGVSAGEQFF.

The V call is TRBV9, the J call TRBJ1-2; D ambiguous. CDR3 length: 16 residues. V dropped 4 bases and J dropped 5 bases, with 21 bases sitting between them. Germline V gives CDR1 SGDLS, CDR2 YYNGEE. Written as DNA, the CDR3 is TGTGCCAGCAGCCCTTTAGAAACCCAATCGGTTTATGGCTACACCTTC. It yields the protein CASSPLETQSVYGYTF.

The rearrangement uses TRBV7-2 and TRBJ2-1; 8 positions agree with TRBD2. The junction had 7 bases not matched to a gene; V was cut back by 1 base and J by 8 bases. The CDR3 is made up of 15 amino acids. Germline CDR1 reads SGHTA; CDR2 reads FQGNSA. The CDR3 DNA reads TGTGCCAGCAGCTTAGTAGCGGGAAGGGGCGATGAGCAGTTCTTC. It translates to CASSLVAGRGDEQFF. Drawing the rest from reference TRBV7-2 and TRBJ2-1, the complete variable domain is GAGVSQSPSNKVTEKGKDVELRCDPISGHTALYWYRQSLGQGLEFLIYFQGNSAPDKSGLPSDRFSAERTGGSVSTLTIQRTQQEDSAVYLCASSLVAGRGDEQFFGPGTRLTVL.

This chain connects TRBV18 to TRBJ2-3; D perhaps matches TRBD1 (5 bases). Germline values: CDR1 KGHSH, CDR2 LQKENI. This CDR3 comprises 16 residues. V lost 2 bases, J lost 0 bases, and 12 bases lay in between. DNA of the CDR3: TGTGCCAGCTCACCAGACGACAGCACTAGCACAGATACGCAGTATTTT. Amino acid sequence: CASSPDDSTSTDTQYF.

This sequence joins TRBV7-2 and TRBJ2-7; 8 positions match TRBD1. This CDR3 has 15 residues. Germline assignment: CDR1 SGHTA and CDR2 FQGNSA. V was pared by 4 bases and J by 7 bases, with 12 bases of the junction left unmatched. CDR3 residues: CASSSILTGVGEQYF. CDR3 sequence (DNA): TGTGCCAGCAGCTCGATACTGACAGGGGTGGGGGAGCAGTACTTC.

The gene calls are TRBV28 and TRBJ2-1, with 8 bases matching TRBD1. The CDR3 sequence is 16 residues long. After removal of 5 bases from V and 3 bases from J, the junction contained 9 bases not matched to a gene. Germline values: CDR1 MDHEN, CDR2 SYDVKM. The CDR3 is CASSDGQGGRYNEQFF. The CDR3 DNA reads TGTGCCAGCAGTGACGGACAGGGTGGTCGCTACAATGAGCAGTTCTTC.

V is TRBV6-5 and J is TRBJ1-6; D is unclear. CDR1 is MNHEY, CDR2 SVGAGI, per germline. The length of the CDR3 is 15 residues. The ends were cut back, 0 bases at V and 6 bases at J, with 9 bases in the middle. CDR3 residues: CASSYSAGVNSPLHF. The CDR3 DNA reads as TGTGCCAGCAGTTACTCGGCAGGTGTTAATTCACCCCTCCACTTT.

The chain is built from TRBV10-3 and TRBJ2-5, with D hard to call. The germline CDR1 and CDR2 sequences are ENHRY and SYGVKD. CDR3 length: 13 amino acids. V was clipped by 8 bases and J by 2 bases, with 12 bases between them. The CDR3: CAISERSQETQYF. The CDR3 DNA reads as TGTGCCATCTCTGAGAGGAGTCAAGAGACCCAGTACTTC.

Only a few counts were recorded for this clone. V and J are TRBV7-9 and TRBJ1-2; D is uncertain. V was trimmed by 5 bases and J by 4 bases, leaving 17 bases between them. Germline CDR1 and CDR2: SEHNR and FQNEAQ (reference sequence). CDR3 size: 15 residues. Here the CDR3 reads CASSPGLATSYGYTF. The DNA for the CDR3 is TGTGCCAGCAGCCCAGGCCTAGCGACGTCCTATGGCTACACCTTC.

The chain joins TRBV28 to TRBJ2-7, with D hard to call. Germline CDR1 and CDR2: MDHEN and SYDVKM. Between the trimmed V and J ends, which lost 10 bases and 4 bases, there was a span of 11 bases. This CDR3 contains 11 residues. CDR3 in DNA: TGTGCCACCAACTTCCGTTACGAGCAGTACTTC. Amino acid sequence: CATNFRYEQYF.

This chain uses TRBV2 with TRBJ2-5; tentative D call: TRBD2 (6 bases). This CDR3 comprises 14 residues. V was pared by 4 bases and J by 5 bases, with 14 bases between. Per the germline V gene, CDR1 is SNHLY and CDR2 is FYNNEI. The CDR3 loop reads CASSVSGVGETQYF. The CDR3 coding sequence is TGTGCCAGCAGTGTATCGGGGGTTGGGGAGACCCAGTACTTC.

This sequence joins TRBV11-2 and TRBJ2-2; D is unclear. This CDR3 contains 14 residues. Germline values: CDR1 SGHAT, CDR2 FQNNGV. The V end was cut by 1 base, the J end by 7 bases, with 10 bases between. The CDR3: CASSLGPYRGELFF. The CDR3 bases are TGTGCCAGCAGCTTAGGTCCATACCGCGGGGAGCTGTTTTTT. Full variable domain (rest looked up from reference TRBV11-2 and TRBJ2-2): EAGVAQSPRYKIIEKRQSVAFWCNPISGHATLYWYQQILGQGPKLLIQFQNNGVVDDSQLPKDRFSAERLKGVDSTLKIQPAKLEDSAVYLCASSLGPYRGELFFGEGSRLTVL.

The chain is built from TRBV18 and TRBJ2-2; D gene uncertain. This CDR3 has 16 amino acids. V shed 3 bases and J shed 4 bases, with 15 bases lying between them. Germline CDR1 KGHSH, CDR2 LQKENI. The CDR3 DNA reads TGTGCCAGCTCACCGCCCAGGTCCGGGTTCACCGGGGAGCTGTTTTTT. Encoded protein: CASSPPRSGFTGELFF. Using reference TRBV18 and TRBJ2-2 for the parts outside the CDR3, the full variable domain is NAGVMQNPRHLVRRRGQEARLRCSPMKGHSHVYWYRQLPEEGLKFMVYLQKENIIDESGMPKERFSAEFPKEGPSILRIQQVVRGDSAAYFCASSPPRSGFTGELFFGEGSRLTVL.

The chain uses TRBV14 and TRBJ2-1; the match to TRBD2 covers 13 bases. V dropped 5 bases and J dropped 5; count of bases not matched to a gene: 9. Germline V gene data show CDR1 as SGHDN and CDR2 as FVKESK. The CDR3 has 17 amino acids. DNA of the CDR3: TGTGCCAGCAGCACCTGGTCCGGGACTAGCGGGAACAATGAGCAGTTCTTC. Translating it yields CASSTWSGTSGNNEQFF. Full variable domain (outside the CDR3, taken from reference TRBV14 and TRBJ2-1): EAGVTQFPSHSVIEKGQTVTLRCDPISGHDNLYWYRRVMGKEIKFLLHFVKESKQDESGMPNNRFLAERTGGTYSTLKVQPAELEDSGVYFCASSTWSGTSGNNEQFFGPGTRLTVL.

This clone was seen a handful of times. At one end, the junction sequence differs from germline, possibly due to a read error. The V gene is TRBV6-1, the J gene TRBJ1-2; 7 nucleotides agree with TRBD1. CDR3 length equals 12 residues. Germline CDR1 is MNHNS and CDR2 is SASEGT. CDR3 nucleotides: TGTGCCAGCAGTGCGGGACAGACTAGAGAGAATTTC. This gives the protein CASSAGQTRENF.

The V and J genes are TRBV4-3 and TRBJ2-7, with TRBD2 identical over 8 bases. V gave up 0 bases and J gave up 3 bases; unmatched junction bases: 1. CDR1 LGHNA and CDR2 YSLEER come from the germline V gene. This CDR3 is 14 amino acids long. Here the CDR3 reads CASSQEAGGYEQYF. The CDR3 DNA reads as TGCGCCAGCAGCCAAGAGGCGGGAGGCTACGAGCAGTACTTC.

V gene TRBV5-1 combines with J gene TRBJ2-3; D gene ambiguous. Germline assignment: CDR1 SGHRS and CDR2 YFSETQ. V lost 2 bases to trimming and J lost 2 bases, with 6 bases between them. The CDR3 is 13 amino acids. CDR3 amino acids: CASSFTTTDTQYF. CDR3 coding DNA: TGCGCCAGCAGCTTTACGACCACAGATACGCAGTATTTT.

The chain recombines TRBV5-1 with TRBJ2-1; 8 nucleotides align to TRBD1. The CDR3 loop spans 13 amino acids. Per the germline V gene, CDR1 is SGHRS and CDR2 is YFSETQ. The junction had 1 base not matched to a gene; V was cut back by 1 base and J by 7 bases. The CDR3 DNA sequence: TGCGCCAGCAGCTTGAACAGGGGGAATGAGCAGTTCTTC. It encodes CASSLNRGNEQFF.

CDR3 residues: CASWGASTAQHF. In DNA form, the CDR3 reads TGTGCCAGCTGGGGGGCCTCCACCGCCCAGCATTTT. The chain employs TRBV19 and TRBJ1-5, with TRBD1 as a possible D gene (6 bases). The CDR3 totals 12 residues. Trimming removed 9 bases from V and 11 bases from J, with 17 bases in between. CDR1 LNHDA and CDR2 SQIVND come from the germline V gene (reference sequence).

This chain joins TRBV19 and TRBJ1-2, with 12 positions matching TRBD1. In germline, CDR1 is LNHDA, CDR2 SQIVND (reference sequence). J lost 8 bases, V lost 6 bases, and 13 bases had no gene match. CDR3 length: 16 residues. CDR3 coding DNA: TGTGCCAGTAGCTTAACCGGGACAGGGGGCTTCGAGGGCTACACCTTC. This codes for CASSLTGTGGFEGYTF.